These 28 T cell receptor beta chains came from one sample sequenced in a study of shared clonotypes between healthy human individuals. Some clones are missing from TCRdb's copy, which holds only in-frame ones; the method was immunoSEQ multiplex PCR. The sample yields over a million clones, approximately 98.5% seen once. The sequencing sample was made of naive CD4+ T cells sorted from blood. Subset: CD45RA+ positively selected. The receptors come from a man aged 30 to 39 in good health.

For this clone: The same CDR3 can be traced to other DNA sequences in this sample. The J gene is TRBJ2-2, the V gene TRBV7-2; 11 bases match TRBD2. CDR3 length: 16 residues. V shed 1 base and J 3 bases; nucleotides not matched to a gene: 1. Germline V gives CDR1 SGHTA, CDR2 FQGNSA. This chain's CDR3 is CASSLVLAGDTGELFF. The CDR3 nucleotides read TGTGCCAGCAGCTTAGTACTAGCGGGAGACACCGGGGAGCTGTTTTTT.

The chain's CDR3 is CASSPDPGAAYEQYF. CDR3 nucleotides: TGTGCCAGCAGCCCGGACCCGGGGGCCGCCTACGAGCAGTACTTC. The V gene is TRBV7-8, the J gene TRBJ2-7, with D perhaps assigned TRBD1 or TRBD2 (6 bases each). Germline V gives CDR1 SGHVS, CDR2 FQNEAQ. CDR3 length equals 15 residues. The V end was cut by 5 bases, the J end by 2 bases, with 16 bases between.

The chain is built from TRBV5-6 and TRBJ1-4; 9 bases agree with TRBD1. The CDR3 has 15 residues. CDR1 is SGHDT, CDR2 YYEEEE, per germline. The V and J ends lost 2 bases and 5 bases, in that order; junction bases with no gene match: 4. CDR3 amino acids: CASSLQGAPNEKLFF. The CDR3 coding sequence is TGTGCCAGCAGCTTACAGGGGGCCCCGAATGAAAAACTGTTTTTT. Using reference TRBV5-6 and TRBJ1-4 for the parts outside the CDR3, the full variable domain is DAGVTQSPTHLIKTRGQQVTLRCSPKSGHDTVSWYQQALGQGPQFIFQYYEEEERQRGNFPDRFSGHQFPNYSSELNVNALLLGDSALYLCASSLQGAPNEKLFFGSGTQLSVL.

The chain carries TRBV7-2 and TRBJ2-7; TRBD1 matches at 8 bases. Trimming took 5 bases from V and 3 from J; bases not matched to a gene: 3. Germline CDR1 reads SGHTA; CDR2 reads FQGNSA. This CDR3 contains 13 residues. CDR3 in DNA: TGTGCCAGCAGCAAGGGACAGGACTACGAGCAGTACTTC. Its protein is CASSKGQDYEQYF.

This chain joins TRBV5-1 and TRBJ2-5; 11 bases align to TRBD2. Germline lookup yields CDR1 SGHRS and CDR2 YFSETQ. The CDR3 covers 15 residues. The J segment lost 4 bases and the V segment lost 5 bases, leaving 7 bases of the junction unmatched. In nucleotides, the CDR3 is TGCGCCAGCAGGGGGCTAGCGGGAGGAGGAGAGACCCAGTACTTC. Translation gives CASRGLAGGGETQYF.

This chain joins TRBV7-9 and TRBJ2-3, with 10 bases lining up with TRBD2. The CDR3 contains 17 residues. J lost 0 bases, V lost 2 bases, and 5 bases had no gene match. In germline, CDR1 is SEHNR, CDR2 FQNEAQ (reference sequence). The CDR3 sequence: CASSLPLAGASTDTQYF. The CDR3 DNA reads TGTGCCAGCAGCTTACCTCTAGCGGGAGCAAGCACAGATACGCAGTATTTT.

The rearrangement links TRBV29-1 to TRBJ2-6; D ambiguous. V dropped 5 bases and J dropped 0 bases, with 8 bases sitting between them. Germline V gene data show CDR1 as SQVTM and CDR2 as ANQGSEA. This CDR3 comprises 14 residues. CDR3 coding DNA: TGCAGCGTTTCCTGGGTCTCTGGGGCCAACGTCCTGACTTTC. It is translated as CSVSWVSGANVLTF. Full variable domain (remainder filled in from reference TRBV29-1 and TRBJ2-6): SAVISQKPSRDICQRGTSLTIQCQVDSQVTMMFWYRQQPGQSLTLIATANQGSEATYESGFVIDKFPISRPNLTFSTLTVSNMSPEDSSIYLCSVSWVSGANVLTFGAGSRLTVL.

J is TRBJ2-7 and V is TRBV10-1; D is perhaps TRBD1 (5 bases). Germline V gene lookup returns CDR1 WNHNN and CDR2 SYGVQD (reference sequence). V was clipped by 0 bases and J by 7 bases, with 16 bases between them. This CDR3 has 15 amino acids. CDR3 region: CASSESAIRAREQYF. The CDR3 coding sequence is TGCGCCAGCAGTGAGTCGGCTATCAGGGCGCGGGAGCAGTACTTC.

V usage is TRBV5-6 and J usage is TRBJ2-7; D may correspond to TRBD1 or TRBD2 (5 bases each). Germline V gene lookup returns CDR1 SGHDT and CDR2 YYEEEE. The CDR3 has 14 residues. Trimming left V 0 bases short and J 3 bases short, with 10 bases between. CDR3 nucleotides: TGTGCCAGCAGCTTGGGGGACGGGTACTACGAGCAGTACTTC. Translation gives CASSLGDGYYEQYF.

The J gene is TRBJ1-2, the V gene TRBV25-1; unclear D gene. The ends were cut back, 10 bases at V and 0 bases at J, with 6 bases in the middle. Germline-derived CDR1 and CDR2 are MGHDK and SYGVNS. The CDR3 contains 11 residues. The CDR3 DNA sequence: TGTGCCACCACAGCTAACTATGGCTACACCTTC. Its protein is CATTANYGYTF.

This chain connects TRBV5-1 to TRBJ2-4, with 9 bases lining up with TRBD1. V lost 0 bases, J lost 7 bases, and 5 bases stayed unmatched. Germline CDR1 and CDR2: SGHRS and YFSETQ. The CDR3 covers 15 residues. The CDR3 spells CASSLGDRDVNIQYF. CDR3 sequence (DNA): TGCGCCAGCAGCTTGGGGGACAGGGACGTTAACATTCAGTACTTC.

The chain recombines TRBV29-1 with TRBJ2-2; 7 bases fit TRBD1. This CDR3 contains 13 residues. V was clipped by 3 bases and J by 4 bases; unmatched bases: 2. The germline V gene encodes CDR1 SQVTM and CDR2 ANQGSEA. CDR3 sequence reads: CSVDSGGTGELFF. DNA of the CDR3: TGCAGCGTTGACTCAGGGGGCACCGGGGAGCTGTTTTTT.

This clone is a singleton in its sample. This rearrangement joins TRBV4-1 to TRBJ2-7; D gene unclear. The CDR3 is made up of 15 amino acids. Trimming shortened V by 3 bases and J by 1 base, and 13 bases separated the two germline ends. CDR1 and CDR2 from the germline V gene are MGHRA and YSYEKL. CDR3 loop: CASSQGGGWSYEQYF. The CDR3 DNA sequence: TGCGCCAGCAGCCAGGGTGGCGGATGGTCCTACGAGCAGTACTTC.

The chain couples TRBV7-9 to TRBJ2-1; the D gene is possibly TRBD2 (6 bases). CDR3 length: 18 residues. CDR1 and CDR2 (germline): SEHNR, FQNEAQ (reference sequence). V was trimmed by 5 bases and J by 7 bases, leaving 27 bases between them. DNA for the CDR3: TGTGCCAGCAGCCTGGGTATGAGTAAAGGGCGGGATAGTAATGAGCAGTTCTTC. Its protein product is CASSLGMSKGRDSNEQFF.

The chain employs TRBV6-6 and TRBJ1-1, with D unclear. Germline values: CDR1 MNHNY, CDR2 SVGAGI (reference sequence). This CDR3 is 12 amino acids long. V was trimmed by 2 bases and J by 7 bases, leaving 8 bases between them. CDR3 in amino acids: CASSYPSGEAFF. DNA of the CDR3: TGTGCCAGCAGTTACCCGTCGGGTGAAGCTTTCTTT.

This chain joins TRBV7-8 and TRBJ2-1; D is undetermined. The CDR3 extends over 11 amino acids. Germline V CDR1 and CDR2: SGHVS, FQNEAQ. V was clipped by 5 bases and J by 7 bases, with 6 bases between them. CDR3 coding DNA: TGTGCCAGCAGCCAGCCGAATGAGCAGTTCTTC. This translates into CASSQPNEQFF.

The rearrangement uses TRBV29-1 and TRBJ2-6; D call uncertain. The CDR3 has 14 residues. CDR1 is SQVTM, CDR2 ANQGSEA, per germline. V lost 1 base and J lost 2, with 6 bases in between. CDR3 DNA: TGCAGCGTTGAAGCTGTCGCTGGGGCCAACGTCCTGACTTTC. It codes for CSVEAVAGANVLTF.

The chain joins TRBV19 to TRBJ2-1; 7 nucleotides agree with TRBD1. The V gene's germline CDR1 is LNHDA and CDR2 SQIVND (reference sequence). This CDR3 has 14 amino acids. V dropped 4 bases and J dropped 7; count of bases not matched to a gene: 7. CDR3 coding DNA: TGTGCCAGTAGTACCCGACAGGGCCGGAATGAGCAGTTCTTC. Its protein is CASSTRQGRNEQFF.

The chain couples TRBV6-5 to TRBJ2-5; D possibly corresponds to TRBD1 (6 bases). Trimming cost V 7 bases and J 7 bases, with 16 bases left between them. Germline CDR1 and CDR2: MNHEY and SVGAGI. The CDR3 consists of 13 residues. This CDR3 is CASIQGFSGTQYF. The CDR3 region has the DNA TGTGCCAGCATACAGGGTTTTAGTGGGACCCAGTACTTC.

This chain links TRBV6-5 with TRBJ1-3; 9 positions agree with TRBD1. Per germline, CDR1 MNHEY and CDR2 SVGAGI. V trimming: 5 bases; J trimming: 0 bases; junction bases outside the gene matches: 2. This CDR3 is built from 15 residues. CDR3 loop: CASSTTGGSGNTIYF. In DNA form, the CDR3 reads TGTGCCAGCAGTACGACAGGGGGCTCTGGAAACACCATATATTTT.

The chain couples TRBV10-1 to TRBJ1-1, with 7 bases that match TRBD1. Germline trimming cut 10 bases from V and 1 base from J; bases unmatched to any gene: 6. The V gene's germline CDR1 is WNHNN and CDR2 SYGVQD (reference sequence). CDR3 size: 13 residues. CDR3 region: CATNRGPNTEAFF. The CDR3 DNA sequence: TGCGCCACCAACAGGGGACCGAACACTGAAGCTTTCTTT.

The chain employs TRBV7-3 and TRBJ1-2; TRBD1 aligns across 9 bases. The length of the CDR3 is 16 residues. Germline CDR1 is SGHTA and CDR2 is FQGTGA. With 5 bases clipped from V and 4 bases from J, the junction kept 11 bases outside the gene matches. CDR3 sequence reads: CASSLPRDREAYGYTF. DNA of the CDR3: TGTGCCAGCAGCCTACCCAGGGACAGGGAAGCCTATGGCTACACCTTC.

The table lists this clone with a count of one. The V call is TRBV6-5, the J call TRBJ2-5; D is unresolved. The germline V gene encodes CDR1 MNHEY and CDR2 SVGAGI. The germline V and J ends were trimmed by 6 bases and 7 bases, with 9 bases remaining between them. CDR3 length: 11 amino acids. The CDR3 spells CASSQGGTQYF. CDR3 bases: TGTGCCAGCAGCCAAGGTGGGACCCAGTACTTC.

The chain combines TRBV30 with TRBJ2-3; D uncertain. CDR1 GTSNPN and CDR2 SVGIG come from the germline V gene (reference sequence). Trimming took off 4 bases at V and 2 bases at J, with 7 bases between the two ends. The CDR3 covers 12 residues. In nucleotides, the CDR3 is TGTGCCTGGACCAAAACCACAGATACGCAGTATTTT. Translation: CAWTKTTDTQYF. The whole variable domain, filled in from reference TRBV30 and TRBJ2-3, reads SQTIHQWPATLVQPVGSPLSLECTVEGTSNPNLYWYRQAAGRGLQLLFYSVGIGQISSEVPQNLSASRPQDRQFILSSKKLLLSDSGFYLCAWTKTTDTQYFGPGTRLTVL.

The rearrangement joins TRBV6-5 to TRBJ2-7; unclear D gene. The CDR3 runs 16 residues. The V gene's germline CDR1 is MNHEY and CDR2 SVGAGI. V lost 4 bases and J 3 bases, leaving 19 bases between the germline ends. The CDR3 DNA reads TGTGCCAGCAGTTTCCAAGGGTCCTTGGCCGGCTACGAGCAGTACTTC. This sequence encodes CASSFQGSLAGYEQYF.

The chain has TRBV2 and TRBJ2-1, with a possible D match to TRBD2 (6 bases). CDR3 length: 18 amino acids. Germline assignment: CDR1 SNHLY and CDR2 FYNNEI. Trimming took 0 bases from V and 0 from J, leaving 15 bases between them. CDR3 coding DNA: TGTGCCAGCAGTGAAGCTAGCGGTGTAGTTCGCTCCTACAATGAGCAGTTCTTC. It encodes CASSEASGVVRSYNEQFF.

This CDR3 reads CASSQVGQGASEAFF. As DNA, the CDR3 is TGTGCCAGCAGCCAAGTGGGACAGGGGGCGTCTGAAGCTTTCTTT. The V gene is TRBV14, the J gene TRBJ1-1, with 12 bases identical to TRBD1. The germline CDR1 and CDR2 sequences are SGHDN and FVKESK. V dropped 1 base and J dropped 6; count of bases not matched to a gene: 3. CDR3 length: 15 residues.

Here the CDR3 DNA reads TGTGCCAGCAGCCCGGGACAGGGAGCCGCCCAGTACTTC. This codes for CASSPGQGAAQYF. The rearrangement links TRBV7-9 to TRBJ2-5; 9 nucleotides align to TRBD1. This CDR3 is built from 13 residues. The V segment lost 5 bases and the J segment 9 bases; nucleotides outside the gene matches: 7. Germline V gene sequence: CDR1 SEHNR, CDR2 FQNEAQ (reference sequence). Full variable domain (remainder filled in from reference TRBV7-9 and TRBJ2-5): DTGVSQNPRHKITKRGQNVTFRCDPISEHNRLYWYRQTLGQGPEFLTYFQNEAQLEKSRLLSDRFSAERPKGSFSTLEIQRTEQGDSAMYLCASSPGQGAAQYFGPGTRLLVL.